The following is a T cell receptor (beta chain) sequence with its context. Its cognate antigen is unknown. The PCR made use of 60 Vbeta and 13 Jbeta primers. Here immunoSEQ multiplex PCR was the method, and the copy in TCRdb shows in-frame clones only, minus some. The data contain about 240,000 clones, around 80% of them singletons. Donors had nominal health at sampling but likely had unrecorded immune exposures. The data derive from a study of cytomegalovirus exposure and HLA in healthy donors. Study conclusions and caveats: The likely origin of a cluster of highly shared sequence variants was a sequencing artifact. Reports credit the classifier with highly specific, highly sensitive diagnosis of cytomegalovirus status. Cytomegalovirus-associated TCR beta chains were listed, numbering roughly 150.

Looked up from germline, CDR1 is LGHNA and CDR2 is YNFKEQ. V lost 5 bases and J 8 bases, leaving 21 bases between the germline ends. CDR3 length: 15 residues. J is TRBJ1-2 and V is TRBV4-2; a weak D match, TRBD1 (5 bases). Sequencing used PBMCs. This TCR came from a woman between 35 and 50 years old in good health and CMV-seropositive. The CDR3 loop reads CASSAESGKVGGYTF. CDR3 nucleotides: TGTGCCAGCAGCGCAGAGTCAGGGAAGGTGGGGGGCTACACCTTC.